This T cell receptor beta chain came from a study of T cell responses to AZD1222 COVID-19 vaccine. Findings and caveats of the study: Seropositive at baseline were only a handful of AZD1222 recipients. After two AZD1222 doses, spike-specific TCR breadth and depth rose versus day 0.

This CDR3 spans 17 amino acids. Germline CDR1 is SGHDN and CDR2 is FVKESK. The trim removed 1 base at V and 3 bases at J, leaving 6 bases unmatched. Concerning this clone itself: The antigen remains unidentified.

Assay used: immunoSEQ multiplex PCR; TCRdb lists only in-frame clones, some missing. The sample lists 120,000 to 150,000 clones, more than 70% occurring once. The receptor's source is an adult in good health. The V call is TRBV14, the J call TRBJ2-7, with 13 bases fitting TRBD2. The input for sequencing was peripheral blood, taken on day 0 of AZD1222 vaccination. Here the CDR3 reads CASSQGSTSGRVYEQYF. The CDR3, as DNA: TGTGCCAGCAGCCAAGGATCCACTAGCGGGAGGGTCTACGAGCAGTACTTC.